The text below deals with one TCR beta chain. As yet, its antigen is unknown. Measured with immunoSEQ multiplex PCR; TCRdb has only the in-frame clones, and not every one. The table records 66,000 or so clones, 79% of them present only once. These data originate in a study of T cell responses to AZD1222 COVID-19 vaccine. The CDR3 is made up of 16 amino acids. V lost 4 bases, J lost 3 bases, and 8 bases stayed unmatched. CDR1 LGHNA and CDR2 YSLEER come from the germline V gene. Study-wide points: Mostly white British, mostly female donors; authors suggested clonal diversity may be underestimated.

The receptor's source is an adult in good health. The genes are TRBV4-3 and TRBJ2-2; 7 bases match TRBD1. The sample was peripheral blood, taken on day 0 of MenACWY control vaccination. CDR3: CASSPRQGPHTGELFF. The CDR3 nucleotides read TGCGCCAGCAGCCCGAGACAGGGACCCCACACCGGGGAGCTGTTTTTT.